What follows are 6 T cell receptor beta chains derived from one specimen sequenced in a study of CD8+CD57+ T cells in acquired aplastic anemia. Patients selected for sequencing had displayed CD8+CD57+ cell expansion by flow cytometry. Genomic DNA constituted the template upon which TCR beta VDJ and CDR3 profiling was performed. In TCRdb, the reads were re-called with MiXCR into one record per CDR3 protein. The repertoire holds under 350,000 distinct CDR3 sequences, with approximately 57% as singletons. The sequenced material came from sorted CD4+, CD8+, or CD8+CD57+ T cells (not recorded which) from PBMCs. The source is a human donor with aplastic anemia.

Remarks on this clonotype: A much larger clonotype is one base distant, so this may be a read error. The V and J genes are TRBV6-1 and TRBJ1-1, with D uncertain. Germline CDR1 and CDR2: MNHNS and SASEGT. This CDR3 has 12 residues. With 5 bases removed from V and 4 bases from J, the gap between germline ends came to 8 bases. The CDR3 nucleotides read TGTGCCAGCAGTAGATCCCCCACTGAAGCTTTCTTT. This sequence encodes CASSRSPTEAFF.

This clonotype came up many times. The genes are TRBV2 and TRBJ1-2; weak D call: TRBD1 (6 bases). V was trimmed by 5 bases and J by 0 bases, leaving 13 bases between them. From germline, CDR1 is SNHLY and CDR2 FYNNEI. CDR3 length equals 15 residues. The CDR3 spells CASSTGIGANYGYTF. The CDR3 bases are TGTGCCAGCAGTACAGGGATTGGGGCTAACTATGGCTACACCTTC.

This chain connects TRBV19 to TRBJ2-1; the D gene is possibly TRBD1 (5 bases). CDR1 is LNHDA and CDR2 is SQIVND in the germline V gene (reference sequence). The CDR3 consists of 16 residues. V was pared by 5 bases and J by 0 bases, with 14 bases between. As DNA, the CDR3 is TGTGCCAGTAGTTTAACAGGTCTAGGCTCCTACAATGAGCAGTTCTTC. Its translation: CASSLTGLGSYNEQFF.

The rearrangement joins TRBV25-1 to TRBJ2-5; tentative D call: TRBD1 (5 bases). From germline, CDR1 is MGHDK and CDR2 SYGVNS. The CDR3 length is 14 residues. The V end lost 5 bases, the J end lost 0 bases, and 10 bases lay between the germline ends. The CDR3 spells CASSPRGHQETQYF. The CDR3 nucleotides read TGTGCCAGCAGTCCAAGGGGTCACCAAGAGACCCAGTACTTC. The full variable domain, with the rest looked up from reference TRBV25-1 and TRBJ2-5, is EADIYQTPRYLVIGTGKKITLECSQTMGHDKMYWYQQDPGMELHLIHYSYGVNSTEKGDLSSESTVSRIRTEHFPLTLESARPSHTSQYLCASSPRGHQETQYFGPGTRLLVL.

This clonotype was counted ten times or more. CDR3: CASSKLDRDYNSPLHF. CDR3 nucleotide sequence: TGTGCCAGCAGCAAATTGGACAGGGATTATAATTCACCCCTCCACTTT. The gene calls are TRBV5-6 and TRBJ1-6, with 8 positions matching TRBD1. The CDR3 totals 16 residues. Germline V gene data show CDR1 as SGHDT and CDR2 as YYEEEE. J was trimmed by 4 bases and V by 4 bases; bases with no gene match: 7. The entire variable domain, with the rest obtained from reference TRBV5-6 and TRBJ1-6, is as follows: DAGVTQSPTHLIKTRGQQVTLRCSPKSGHDTVSWYQQALGQGPQFIFQYYEEEERQRGNFPDRFSGHQFPNYSSELNVNALLLGDSALYLCASSKLDRDYNSPLHFGNGTRLTVT.

This clonotype was observed a few times. This sequence may be a read error, since a much larger clone differs from it by one base. The rearrangement links TRBV6-1 to TRBJ2-5, with 13 bases that match TRBD2. CDR1 and CDR2 from the germline V gene are MNHNS and SASEGT. CDR3 length equals 18 residues. The CDR3 region is CASSEETSGGPYQGTQYF. In DNA form, the CDR3 reads TGTGCCAGCAGTGAAGAGACTAGCGGGGGGCCCTACCAAGGGACCCAGTACTTC.